This entry lists 20 T cell receptor delta chains sequenced from one sample in a study of gamma-delta chains in newborns, infants, children. TCRdb fed the reads into CATT to redo clone calling. The sample carries under 3,500 delta-chain clones, roughly 50% recorded once. The material sequenced was blood. These receptors were obtained from a child who received the measles vaccine.

The rearrangement uses TRDV2 and TRDJ3; a possible D gene is TRDD3 (6 bases). This CDR3 has 18 amino acids. Trimming shortened V by 0 bases and J by 0 bases, and 11 bases separated the two germline ends. Germline V gives CDR1 GEAIGNYY, CDR2 EKD. CDR3 nucleotide sequence: TGTGCCTGTGACACCGCGGGGATGCGCTCCTGGGACACCCGACAGATGTTTTTC. Translating it yields CACDTAGMRSWDTRQMFF.

The sample holds a few counts of this clone. The chain has TRDV2 and TRDJ1; 9 nucleotides line up with TRDD3. CDR3 size: 15 residues. Germline CDR1 GEAIGNYY, CDR2 EKD. V lost 3 bases to trimming and J lost 4 bases; unmatched junction nucleotides: 8. CDR3: CACDPWGISRDKLIF. The CDR3 DNA sequence: TGTGCCTGTGACCCTTGGGGGATAAGCCGCGATAAACTCATCTTT.

As for this clone: Given a much more abundant clone one base away, this may be a read error. Within the sample, other DNA sequences also encode this same CDR3. The chain recombines TRDV2 with TRDJ3; 12 bases are shared with TRDD3. Germline lookup yields CDR1 GEAIGNYY and CDR2 EKD. V lost 3 bases and J lost 5; bases outside the gene matches: 4. CDR3 length: 17 residues. In DNA, the CDR3 is TGTGCCTGTGACGTACTGGGGGATACCCGGGACACCCGACAGATGTTTTTC. Its translation is CACDVLGDTRDTRQMFF.

As to this clone: A much larger clone sits a single nucleotide away, making a read error possible. The genes are TRDV2 and TRDJ3; TRDD3 matches at 11 bases. Germline lookup yields CDR1 GEAIGNYY and CDR2 EKD. J lost 1 base, V lost 1 base, and 2 bases had no gene match. The CDR3 covers 18 residues. The CDR3 spells CACDTGGYVSWDTRQMFF. DNA for the CDR3: TGTGCCTGTGACACTGGGGGATACGTGTCCTGGGACACCCGACAGATGTTTTTC.

This clone has just a few counts. CDR3 amino acids: CALGDGGGYASYTDKLIF. For the CDR3, the DNA is TGTGCTCTTGGGGATGGGGGGGGATACGCGAGTTACACCGATAAACTCATCTTT. The chain has TRDV1 and TRDJ1, with 10 bases matching TRDD3. CDR3 size: 18 residues. The germline CDR1 and CDR2 sequences are TSWWSYY and QGS. V was clipped by 3 bases and J by 0 bases; unmatched bases: 10.

A note on this clone: A read error is the likely source, as a far larger clone sits one nucleotide away. The chain has TRDV2 and TRDJ3; 11 bases are a match to TRDD3. This CDR3 has 18 residues. V was clipped by 3 bases and J by 2 bases; unmatched bases: 5. CDR1 is GEAIGNYY and CDR2 is EKD in the germline V gene. The CDR3 DNA reads TGTGCCTGTGACGCCGTACTGGGGGATACCTGGGACACCCGACAGATGTTTTTC. This translates into CACDAVLGDTWDTRQMFF.

As regards this clone: Germline and junction disagree at one end, which may indicate a read error. Other nucleotide sequences in the sample specify the same CDR3. This chain links TRDV2 with TRDJ1; TRDD3 matches at 8 bases. The V gene's germline CDR1 is GEAIGNYY and CDR2 EKD. This CDR3 has 17 amino acids. CDR3 coding DNA: TGCGCCTGTGACCCCCTAGGTACTGGGGGGTACCCCGATAAACTCATCTTT. Translated, it gives CACDPLGTGGYPDKLIF.

This clone is judged large. The CDR3 sequence: CACDALWGIHNDKLIF. The CDR3 nucleotides read TGTGCCTGTGACGCTCTCTGGGGGATACATAACGATAAACTCATCTTT. The V and J genes are TRDV2 and TRDJ1; 11 bases line up with TRDD3. V was clipped by 3 bases and J by 4 bases; unmatched bases: 9. Germline-derived CDR1 and CDR2 are GEAIGNYY and EKD. There are 16 residues in the CDR3.

Concerning this clone: This may be a read error: a much more frequent sequence differs by one nucleotide. Within the sample, other DNA sequences also encode this same CDR3. The chain joins TRDV2 to TRDJ3, with 9 bases aligning to TRDD3. V lost 0 bases and J lost 9; bases outside the gene matches: 8. Germline V gene sequence: CDR1 GEAIGNYY, CDR2 EKD. CDR3 length: 17 amino acids. The CDR3 nucleotides read TGTGCCTGTGACACCCTACTGGGGGACCCTTTCACCCGACAGATGTTTTTC. Protein: CACDTLLGDPFTRQMFF.

On this clone itself: One end of the junction does not line up with germline, which may come from a read error. The V gene is TRDV1, the J gene TRDJ1, with 8 bases that match TRDD2. From germline, CDR1 is TSWWSYY and CDR2 QGS. CDR3 length: 21 amino acids. The CDR3 loop reads CSGEPGESSYVGVSYTDKLIF. In DNA, the CDR3 is TGCTCTGGTGAACCTGGAGAATCTTCCTACGTGGGGGTCTCGTACACCGATAAACTCATCTTT.

This clone is medium-sized in the sample. This chain joins TRDV1 and TRDJ1, with 8 bases that match TRDD3. The CDR3 is 21 amino acids. In germline, CDR1 is TSWWSYY, CDR2 QGS. With 4 bases clipped from V and 0 bases from J, the junction kept 22 bases outside the gene matches. CDR3 in amino acids: CALGGFFLTGILWRYTDKLIF. CDR3 nucleotide sequence: TGTGCTCTTGGGGGATTCTTCTTAACGGGGATACTTTGGAGGTACACCGATAAACTCATCTTT.

A remark on this clone: Given a far larger clone just one base away, this is likely a sequencing read error. This chain uses TRDV2 with TRDJ2; 7 bases match TRDD3. Germline loops: CDR1 GEAIGNYY, CDR2 EKD. The CDR3 has 15 amino acids. This CDR3 reads CACDTWGTLTAELFF. The CDR3 nucleotides read TGTGCCTGTGACACCTGGGGGACTTTGACAGCAGAACTCTTCTTT.

This clone is large (0.1 to 1%). Distinct nucleotide sequences in the sample also encode this CDR3. In DNA form, the CDR3 reads TGTGCCTGTGACCCGATACTGGGGGATACTTTGACAGCACAACTCTTCTTT. As protein: CACDPILGDTLTAQLFF. The genes are TRDV2 and TRDJ2; 11 bases are a match to TRDD3. This CDR3 is built from 17 residues. Germline V gene data show CDR1 as GEAIGNYY and CDR2 as EKD. After removal of 3 bases from V and 0 bases from J, the junction contained 5 bases not matched to a gene.

Concerning this clone itself: Being one base from a much bigger clone, this may be a read error. The chain has TRAV29/DV5 and TRDJ1; 7 positions agree with TRDD3. Germline V gene sequence: CDR1 NSMFDY, CDR2 ISSIKDK. After removal of 1 base from V and 2 bases from J, the junction contained 20 bases not matched to a gene. CDR3 length: 19 amino acids. CDR3 bases: TGTGCAGCAAGCCAGAACGGGGGGATGCACAGCTTTCCTACCGATAAACTCATCTTT. It codes for CAASQNGGMHSFPTDKLIF.

As regards this clone: A read error may be the cause here, since a much bigger clone is one base away. The V and J genes are TRDV2 and TRDJ3, with D possibly being TRDD3 (6 bases). Trimming pared 0 bases from V and 3 bases from J, leaving 17 bases between. The length of the CDR3 is 19 residues. Germline values: CDR1 GEAIGNYY, CDR2 EKD. The chain's CDR3 is CACDTVRGDARWDTRQMFF. DNA for the CDR3: TGTGCCTGTGACACCGTACGAGGGGATGCGCGCTGGGACACCCGACAGATGTTTTTC.

Comment on this clone: A much more abundant neighbour one base away suggests this may be a read error. The same CDR3 arises from other DNA sequences in this sample as well. The J gene is TRDJ3, the V gene TRDV2; D perhaps matches TRDD3 (6 bases). V lost 2 bases and J 0 bases, leaving 19 bases between the germline ends. Looked up from germline, CDR1 is GEAIGNYY and CDR2 is EKD. CDR3 length: 20 residues. In DNA, the CDR3 is TGTGCCTGTGACAACATACTGGGTGATACTGGCTCCTGGGACACCCGACAGATGTTTTTC. Translated: CACDNILGDTGSWDTRQMFF.

Turning to this clone: A read error is possible here, since a much larger clone lies one base away. The chain is built from TRAV29/DV5 and TRDJ1, with D possibly being TRDD3 (8 bases). CDR1 and CDR2 (germline): NSMFDY, ISSIKDK. This CDR3 has 18 residues. The CDR3 reads CAASGVPTRGINSDKPIF. CDR3 sequence (DNA): TGTGCAGCAAGCGGTGTTCCTACGCGGGGGATAAACAGCGATAAACCCATCTTT.

A remark on this clone: Only one base separates this from a far larger clonotype, so it likely reflects a read error. The rearrangement links TRDV2 to TRDJ3, with unresolved D. The CDR3 covers 13 residues. CDR1 and CDR2 (germline): GEAIGNYY, EKD. The CDR3 DNA reads as TGTGCCTGTGACACCTGGGACAACCGACAGATGTTTTTC. Its translation: CACDTWDNRQMFF.

Concerning this clone itself: With a much larger clone just one base away, this may be a read error. The chain employs TRAV29/DV5 and TRDJ1; tentatively, D is TRDD3 (6 bases). Trimming stripped 1 base from V and 2 bases from J, with 21 bases between. There are 17 residues in the CDR3. Germline V gene sequence: CDR1 NSMFDY, CDR2 ISSIKDK. CDR3 coding DNA: TGTGCAGCAAGCACGACCTACCCGTACTGGGAGACCGATAAACTCATCTTT. Translation: CAASTTYPYWETDKLIF.

This clone was detected once. This clone may be a read error of a much larger clone one base away. The chain links TRDV1 to TRDJ1; 7 positions agree with TRDD3. Per the germline V gene, CDR1 is TSWWSYY and CDR2 is QGS. The CDR3 loop spans 23 amino acids. V gave up 0 bases and J gave up 0 bases; unmatched junction bases: 25. CDR3 DNA sequence: TGTGCTCTTGGGGAACTACTTTTGGCCTTCTACCCGTACTGGGGATGCCACACCGATAAACTCATCTTT. It translates to CALGELLLAFYPYWGCHTDKLIF.